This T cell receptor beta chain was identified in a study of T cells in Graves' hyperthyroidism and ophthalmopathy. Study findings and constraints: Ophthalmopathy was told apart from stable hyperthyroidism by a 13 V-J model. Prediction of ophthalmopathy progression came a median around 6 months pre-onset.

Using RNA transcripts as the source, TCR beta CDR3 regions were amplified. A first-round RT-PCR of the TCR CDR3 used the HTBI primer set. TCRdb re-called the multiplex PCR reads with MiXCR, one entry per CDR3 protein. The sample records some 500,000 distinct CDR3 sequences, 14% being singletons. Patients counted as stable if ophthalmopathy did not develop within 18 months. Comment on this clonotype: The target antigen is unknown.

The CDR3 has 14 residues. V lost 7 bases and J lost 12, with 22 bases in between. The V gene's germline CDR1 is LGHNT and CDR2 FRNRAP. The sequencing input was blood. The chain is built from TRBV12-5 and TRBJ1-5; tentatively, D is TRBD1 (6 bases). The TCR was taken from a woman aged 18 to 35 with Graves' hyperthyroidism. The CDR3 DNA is TGTGCTAGTGCACCCCGGCAGGGGCCATCTATCCAGCATTTT. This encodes CASAPRQGPSIQHF.